This is a list of T cell receptor beta chains from one sample in a study of patients and donors after allogeneic stem cell transplantation. TCRdb processed the RT-PCR reads anew with MiXCR; each CDR3 protein has one entry. The repertoire includes about a million distinct CDR3 sequences, under 20% of them detected once, and around 6% sits in the top ten. Sequences were obtained from blood, either unsorted or a sorted T cell fraction (not recorded which). Receptors originate from a human donor who was either an allogeneic HSCT recipient or a stem cell or donor lymphocyte infusion donor (not recorded which). It is not recorded whose cells these are; they may come from a transplant donor. Each CDR3 is given with its conserved first and last residue. A D gene is named only where the DNA matches it firmly. The listing skips clone size in some rows; elsewhere it reads once, few, many or a size class.

j_gene: TRBJ1-2
abundance: few
v_gene: TRBV10-1
d_gene: .
CDR3nt: TGCGCCAGAGAGGAGGGCCTGCCTAACTATGGCTACACCTTC
CDR3aa: CAREEGLPNYGYTF

j_gene: TRBJ1-6
abundance: few
v_gene: TRBV25-1
d_gene: .
CDR3nt: TGTGCCAGCAGTGAATCTTCTCCAGGACGGCATGGCTCACCCCTCCACTTT
CDR3aa: CASSESSPGRHGSPLHF

j_gene: TRBJ2-3
abundance: .
v_gene: TRBV5-6
d_gene: .
CDR3nt: TGTGCCAGCAGCTTGGGTCCGGGATTGGTTACGCAGTATTTT
CDR3aa: CASSLGPGLVTQYF

j_gene: TRBJ2-1
abundance: .
v_gene: TRBV24-1
d_gene: .
CDR3nt: TGTGCCACCAGTGGGGGCCACAACCGGGAAACCTACAATGAGCAGTTCTTC
CDR3aa: CATSGGHNRETYNEQFF

j_gene: TRBJ1-2
abundance: .
v_gene: TRBV10-3
d_gene: .
CDR3nt: TGTGCCATCAGTGGGGGCCCGGACCCTTACACCTTC
CDR3aa: CAISGGPDPYTF

j_gene: TRBJ2-3
abundance: .
v_gene: TRBV20-1
d_gene: TRBD2
CDR3nt: TGCAGTGCTAGAGATGTGACTAGCCCCGAGGATACGCAGTATTTT
CDR3aa: CSARDVTSPEDTQYF

j_gene: TRBJ1-4
abundance: .
v_gene: TRBV12-3/TRBV12-4
d_gene: .
CDR3nt: TGTGCCAGCAGTCCCCAGCCTTCCGAAAAACTGTTTTTT
CDR3aa: CASSPQPSEKLFF

j_gene: TRBJ2-1
abundance: .
v_gene: TRBV4-2
d_gene: .
CDR3nt: TGTGCCAGCAGCCAAGATCGAGCAGACTCGTCGCAGTTCTTC
CDR3aa: CASSQDRADSSQFF

j_gene: TRBJ2-5
abundance: few
v_gene: TRBV10-3
d_gene: TRBD2
CDR3nt: TGTGCCATCAGTGAGCTAGCGGGGGCGGCGGAGACCCAGTACTTC
CDR3aa: CAISELAGAAETQYF

j_gene: TRBJ1-4
abundance: .
v_gene: TRBV4-1
d_gene: .
CDR3nt: TGCGCCAGCAGCCCGACGGGCTCAAAGGATGAAAAACTGTTTTTT
CDR3aa: CASSPTGSKDEKLFF

j_gene: TRBJ1-6
abundance: few
v_gene: TRBV12-3/TRBV12-4
d_gene: .
CDR3nt: TGTGCCAGCAGTTTTCCAGCTGGACAACCTGGTTGGTCACCCCTCCACTTT
CDR3aa: CASSFPAGQPGWSPLHF

j_gene: TRBJ2-1
abundance: many
v_gene: TRBV7-3
d_gene: .
CDR3nt: TGTGCCAGCAGTCTCGGGAATTACAATGAGCAGTTCTTC
CDR3aa: CASSLGNYNEQFF

j_gene: TRBJ2-1
abundance: few
v_gene: TRBV11-2
d_gene: TRBD1
CDR3nt: TGTGCCAGCAGCTCAAACAGGGGTCTATCCTACAATGAGCAGTTCTTC
CDR3aa: CASSSNRGLSYNEQFF

j_gene: TRBJ2-2
abundance: .
v_gene: TRBV12-3/TRBV12-4
d_gene: TRBD2
CDR3nt: TGTGCCAGCAGTCCTAGCGGGAGAGCCACCGGGGAGCTGTTTTTT
CDR3aa: CASSPSGRATGELFF

j_gene: TRBJ2-2
abundance: .
v_gene: TRBV9
d_gene: .
CDR3nt: TGTGCCAGCAGCGTAGGAGTCCTTCCGGGCACCGGGGAGCTGTTTTTT
CDR3aa: CASSVGVLPGTGELFF

j_gene: TRBJ1-5
abundance: .
v_gene: TRBV20-1
d_gene: .
CDR3nt: TGCAGGGCGCTCTCCAATCAGCCCCAGCATTTT
CDR3aa: CRALSNQPQHF

j_gene: TRBJ2-2
abundance: .
v_gene: TRBV15
d_gene: .
CDR3nt: TGTGCCACCAGCAGAGATCGGGGGCGGGGAGGTGCCGGGGAGCTGTTTTTT
CDR3aa: CATSRDRGRGGAGELFF

j_gene: TRBJ2-7
abundance: .
v_gene: TRBV30
d_gene: TRBD1
CDR3nt: TGTGCCTGGAGTAAGGCAGGGGGCTCCTACGAGCAGTACTTC
CDR3aa: CAWSKAGGSYEQYF

j_gene: TRBJ1-1
abundance: .
v_gene: TRBV5-1
d_gene: TRBD1
CDR3nt: TGCGCCAGCAGAGGACAGGGATTGGCTGAAGCTTTCTTT
CDR3aa: CASRGQGLAEAFF

j_gene: TRBJ1-2
abundance: few
v_gene: TRBV21-1
d_gene: .
CDR3nt: TGTGCCAGCAGACCCGGGAGAAACTATGGCTACACCTTC
CDR3aa: CASRPGRNYGYTF

j_gene: TRBJ2-7
abundance: .
v_gene: TRBV4-3
d_gene: .
CDR3nt: TGCGCCAGCAGCCAGGCCCCCGGGGTGGGGGGTTACGAGCAGTACTTC
CDR3aa: CASSQAPGVGGYEQYF

j_gene: TRBJ2-1
abundance: few
v_gene: TRBV27
d_gene: .
CDR3nt: TGTGCCAGCAGCCTCAATATGGGCAATGAGCAGTTCTTC
CDR3aa: CASSLNMGNEQFF